These 11 T cell receptor beta chains share one sample of origin, sequenced in a study of cytomegalovirus exposure and HLA in healthy donors. 13 Jbeta primers and 60 Vbeta primers were used for the PCR. Assay: immunoSEQ multiplex PCR; the TCRdb copy retains only in-frame clones and omits some. The sample carries tens of thousands of clones, around 80% recorded once. Input material: PBMCs. The source of these receptors is a man aged 40-55 years in good health and CMV-seronegative.

V is TRBV19 and J is TRBJ2-3; 9 nucleotides align to TRBD2. CDR1 LNHDA and CDR2 SQIVND come from the germline V gene (reference sequence). The CDR3 runs 16 residues. The V and J ends lost 3 bases and 1 base, in that order; junction bases with no gene match: 5. CDR3 coding DNA: TGTGCCAGTAGTATCGGCGGGAGGGCGGGCACAGATACGCAGTATTTT. The encoded protein is CASSIGGRAGTDTQYF.

This clone has a handful of counts. V is TRBV5-1 and J is TRBJ2-2; D unresolved. CDR3 size: 15 residues. CDR1 and CDR2 (germline): SGHRS, YFSETQ. The germline V and J ends were trimmed by 3 bases and 0 bases, with 9 bases remaining between them. The CDR3 DNA follows: TGCGCCAGCAGCTCCAGTGGTGCGAACACCGGGGAGCTGTTTTTT. Translated, it gives CASSSSGANTGELFF.

The gene calls are TRBV30 and TRBJ2-7; TRBD1 might be the D (6 bases). The V gene lost 0 bases and the J gene lost 6 bases, with 12 bases spanning the gap. The CDR3 runs to 13 residues. Per germline, CDR1 GTSNPN and CDR2 SVGIG (reference sequence). CDR3 in amino acids: CAWSVGWGREQYF. The CDR3 coding sequence is TGTGCCTGGAGTGTAGGTTGGGGGCGCGAGCAGTACTTC. The variable domain in full, completed from reference TRBV30 and TRBJ2-7, reads SQTIHQWPATLVQPVGSPLSLECTVEGTSNPNLYWYRQAAGRGLQLLFYSVGIGQISSEVPQNLSASRPQDRQFILSSKKLLLSDSGFYLCAWSVGWGREQYFGPGTRLTVT.

V usage is TRBV14 and J usage is TRBJ2-4; 8 bases line up with TRBD2. Germline values: CDR1 SGHDN, CDR2 FVKESK. This CDR3 contains 14 residues. J lost 8 bases, V lost 1 base, and 4 bases had no gene match. The CDR3 region is CASSQGSGGYIQYF. As DNA, the CDR3 is TGTGCCAGCAGCCAAGGCAGCGGGGGTTACATTCAGTACTTC. Complete variable domain (other parts from reference TRBV14 and TRBJ2-4): EAGVTQFPSHSVIEKGQTVTLRCDPISGHDNLYWYRRVMGKEIKFLLHFVKESKQDESGMPNNRFLAERTGGTYSTLKVQPAELEDSGVYFCASSQGSGGYIQYFGAGTRLSVL.

This clone was found a few times. The chain combines TRBV7-3 with TRBJ1-1, with D possibly being TRBD1 (6 bases). CDR3 length: 14 amino acids. Germline assignment: CDR1 SGHTA and CDR2 FQGTGA. V shed 4 bases and J shed 5 bases, with 14 bases lying between them. CDR3 loop: CASSSQGRATEAFF. CDR3 nucleotide sequence: TGTGCCAGCAGCTCACAGGGTCGGGCAACTGAAGCTTTCTTT.

CDR3 in amino acids: CATYRGLGYGYTF. The CDR3 DNA is TGTGCCACCTACAGGGGGCTAGGCTATGGCTACACCTTC. The J gene is TRBJ1-2, the V gene TRBV6-5; 9 bases fit TRBD1. The J segment lost 4 bases and the V segment lost 10 bases, leaving 7 bases of the junction unmatched. The CDR3 has 13 residues. Germline V lookup: CDR1 MNHEY, CDR2 SVGAGI.

J is TRBJ1-2 and V is TRBV28; unclear D gene. Trimming left V 10 bases short and J 0 bases short, with 12 bases between. The V gene's germline CDR1 is MDHEN and CDR2 SYDVKM. The CDR3 extends over 13 amino acids. CDR3 protein: CAIRGSTNYGYTF. The CDR3 DNA is TGTGCCATCCGTGGCAGTACTAACTATGGCTACACCTTC.

This clone occurred a few times. This rearrangement joins TRBV30 to TRBJ1-1, with 9 nucleotides matching TRBD1. The CDR3 has 14 amino acids. Germline CDR1 GTSNPN, CDR2 SVGIG (reference sequence). The ends lost 1 base at V and 4 bases at J; junction bases unmatched: 4. The CDR3 sequence is CAWSEQGAFTEAFF. CDR3 DNA: TGTGCCTGGAGTGAACAGGGGGCGTTCACTGAAGCTTTCTTT.

The chain joins TRBV14 to TRBJ1-4; no clear D gene. The CDR3 has 13 residues. The ends were cut back, 3 bases at V and 4 bases at J, with 6 bases in the middle. CDR1 is SGHDN and CDR2 is FVKESK in the germline V gene. In DNA form, the CDR3 reads TGTGCCAGCAGCCACAGAAATAATGAAAAACTGTTTTTT. Protein: CASSHRNNEKLFF.

The chain carries TRBV6-1 and TRBJ2-1, with a possible D match to TRBD2 (5 bases). The CDR3 is made up of 12 amino acids. Germline CDR1 reads MNHNS; CDR2 reads SASEGT. Deletions cut 2 bases from V and 7 bases from J, with 6 bases between. The CDR3 DNA follows: TGTGCCAGCAGTGAATGGAGGAATGAGCAGTTCTTC. It specifies CASSEWRNEQFF.

V usage is TRBV13 and J usage is TRBJ2-7; the D gene is possibly TRBD1 (5 bases). V shed 8 bases and J shed 2 bases, with 13 bases lying between them. Per the germline V gene, CDR1 is PRHDT and CDR2 is FYEKMQ (reference sequence). The CDR3 has 13 residues. The CDR3 nucleotides read TGTGCCAGCCAAGGGCCAGGGACCTACGAGCAGTACTTC. Protein product: CASQGPGTYEQYF.